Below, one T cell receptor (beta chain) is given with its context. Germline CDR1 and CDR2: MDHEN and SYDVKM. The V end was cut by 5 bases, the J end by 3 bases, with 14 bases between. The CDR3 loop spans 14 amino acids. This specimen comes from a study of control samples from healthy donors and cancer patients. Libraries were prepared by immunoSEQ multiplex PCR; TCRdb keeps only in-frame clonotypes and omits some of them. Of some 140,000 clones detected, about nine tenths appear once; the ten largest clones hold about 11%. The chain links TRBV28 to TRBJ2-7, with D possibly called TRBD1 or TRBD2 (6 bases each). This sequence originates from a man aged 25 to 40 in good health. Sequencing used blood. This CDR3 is CASSITGTYYEQYF. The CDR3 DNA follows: TGTGCCAGCAGTATAACAGGGACTTACTACGAGCAGTACTTC.